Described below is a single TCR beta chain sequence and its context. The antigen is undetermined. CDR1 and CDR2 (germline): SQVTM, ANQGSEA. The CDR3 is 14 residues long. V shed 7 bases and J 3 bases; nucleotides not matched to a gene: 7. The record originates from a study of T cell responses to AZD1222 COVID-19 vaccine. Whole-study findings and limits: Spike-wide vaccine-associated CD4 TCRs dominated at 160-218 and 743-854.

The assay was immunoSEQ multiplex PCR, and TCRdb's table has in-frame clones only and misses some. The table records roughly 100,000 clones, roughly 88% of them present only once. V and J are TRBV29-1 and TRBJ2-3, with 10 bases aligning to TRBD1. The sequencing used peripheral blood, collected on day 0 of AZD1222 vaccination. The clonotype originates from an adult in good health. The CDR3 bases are TGCAGCGGGGGACAGGGGACGGGAACAGATACGCAGTATTTT. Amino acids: CSGGQGTGTDTQYF.